This record looks at one T cell receptor (beta chain) sequence and its context. The antigen is undetermined. The CDR3 loop spans 14 amino acids. Losses at the gene ends were 8 bases for V and 3 bases for J; bases not matched to a gene: 7. The germline V gene encodes CDR1 ENHRY and CDR2 SYGVKD. This entry comes from a study of OX40 agonist ivuxolimab in advanced cancers. Clones were read by immunoSEQ multiplex PCR, and TCRdb kept only the in-frame ones, dropping some. The data show 50,000 to 70,000 clones, with around 87% seen just once and 0.37% held by the top ten. Regarding the study as a whole: CD8+ T cells were the subset that, on average, had more expanded clones than CD4+.

This chain uses TRBV10-3 with TRBJ2-3; 8 bases are shared with TRBD1. This TCR derives from an adult with an advanced solid tumor such as melanoma, head and neck, liver or kidney cancer. This specimen consisted of CD4+ or CD8+ T cells sorted from blood, obtained in a trial of the OX40 agonist ivuxolimab. The DNA for the CDR3 is TGTGCCATCTGGACAGGGAGGAGGACAGATACGCAGTATTTT. Residues: CAIWTGRRTDTQYF.